This is a list of T cell receptor beta chains from one sample in a study of blood T cell repertoires in COVID-19. Only in-frame clones appear in the TCRdb table, and some are missing; sequencing was by immunoSEQ multiplex PCR. The profile shows some 250,000 clones, approximately 84% of them singletons. What was sequenced was peripheral blood. All receptors come from a woman aged 25 to 39 who had recovered from COVID-19. Both conserved end residues are part of each CDR3. D genes are given only for firm matches. Where a row states a size, it is once, few, many or the class of an expanded clone; other rows omit it.

TRBV7-9	TRBJ2-3	TRBD2	NA	CASSPGLGLAGDTQYF	TGTGCCAGCAGCCCCGGATTAGGTCTAGCGGGAGATACGCAGTATTTT
TRBV20-1	TRBJ1-1	NA	NA	CSASNPGGTEAFF	TGCAGTGCTAGTAATCCGGGGGGCACTGAAGCTTTCTTT
TRBV29-1	TRBJ2-5	TRBD2	NA	CSVHGSGRTKETQYF	TGCAGCGTTCACGGTAGCGGGAGAACCAAAGAGACCCAGTACTTC
TRBV7-9	TRBJ2-2	TRBD2	NA	CASSLGLAVNTGELFF	TGTGCCAGCAGCTTAGGACTAGCGGTGAACACCGGGGAGCTGTTTTTT
TRBV3-1/TRBV3-2	TRBJ1-2	NA	once	CASSQTGREVDYGYTF	TGTGCCAGCAGCCAGACCGGGCGGGAAGTCGACTATGGCTACACCTTC
TRBV7-3	TRBJ1-6	NA	NA	CASSLNPGSPLHF	TGTGCCAGCAGCTTAAATCCGGGTTCACCCCTCCACTTT
TRBV5-1	TRBJ2-3	TRBD1	NA	CASSTGQGNMIWYF	TGCGCCAGCAGCACCGGACAGGGGAACATGATTTGGTATTTT
TRBV10-3	TRBJ2-3	NA	once	CATGTPSQYF	TGTGCCACGGGGACTCCCTCGCAGTATTTT
TRBV9	TRBJ2-3	TRBD2	once	CASSETSGYTDTQYF	TGTGCCAGCAGCGAGACTAGCGGGTACACAGATACGCAGTATTTT
TRBV18	TRBJ1-6	TRBD1	NA	CASSPDRAASPLHF	TGTGCCAGCTCACCGGACAGGGCGGCTTCACCCCTCCACTTT
TRBV12-1	TRBJ1-5	NA	NA	CASSFDGKNQPQHF	TGTGCCAGCAGCTTTGACGGGAAGAATCAGCCCCAGCATTTT
TRBV2	TRBJ2-1	NA	once	CASRGAGVANEQFF	TGTGCCAGCAGAGGGGCAGGGGTTGCCAATGAGCAGTTCTTC
TRBV10-3	TRBJ2-1	TRBD2	NA	CAISESRGGTSYNEQFF	TGTGCCATCAGTGAGTCTCGCGGGGGGACGTCCTACAATGAGCAGTTCTTC
TRBV9	TRBJ2-7	NA	NA	CASSVEGTLGDHEQYF	TGTGCCAGCAGCGTAGAAGGGACACTGGGGGACCACGAGCAGTACTTC
TRBV19	TRBJ1-5	NA	NA	CASTLGAFQPQHF	TGTGCCAGTACCCTGGGGGCTTTTCAGCCCCAGCATTTT
TRBV10-3	TRBJ2-3	TRBD1	NA	CAISEYRGSDTQYF	TGTGCCATCAGTGAGTACAGGGGATCAGATACGCAGTATTTT
TRBV15	TRBJ2-7	NA	NA	CATSGITGLGYEQYF	TGTGCCACCAGCGGAATAACAGGGTTGGGTTACGAGCAGTACTTC